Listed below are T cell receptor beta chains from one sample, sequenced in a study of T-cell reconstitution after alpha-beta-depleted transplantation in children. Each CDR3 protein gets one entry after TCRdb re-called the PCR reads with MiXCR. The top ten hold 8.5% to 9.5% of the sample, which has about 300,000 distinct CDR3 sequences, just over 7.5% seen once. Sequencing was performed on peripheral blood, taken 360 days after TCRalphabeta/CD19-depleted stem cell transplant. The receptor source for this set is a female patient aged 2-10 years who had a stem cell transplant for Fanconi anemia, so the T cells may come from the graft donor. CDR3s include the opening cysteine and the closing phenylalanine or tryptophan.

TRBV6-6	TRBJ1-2	CASSRRGYTF
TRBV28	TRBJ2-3	CASSPVRTSTDTQYF
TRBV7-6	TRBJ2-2	CASSGRYTGELFF
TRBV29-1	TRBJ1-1	CSVRDRFMNTEAFF
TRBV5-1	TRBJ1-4	CASSLDGNNEKLFF
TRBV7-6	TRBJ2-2	CASSLGLAAEPNTGELFF
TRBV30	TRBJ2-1	CAWSTSGGPQFF
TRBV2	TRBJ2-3	CASSELDPFITDTQYF
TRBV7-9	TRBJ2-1	CASSLGLSVDSNEQFF
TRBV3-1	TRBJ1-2	CASSQDLGQGRSGYTF
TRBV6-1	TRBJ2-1	CASSSARGTQYNEQFF
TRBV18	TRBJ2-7	CASSPTRATLSYEQYF
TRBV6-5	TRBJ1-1	CASSYSISGITEAFF
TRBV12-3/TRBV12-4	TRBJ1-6	CASSLGGVSSPLHF
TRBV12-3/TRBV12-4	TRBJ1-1	CASSLMGASTEAFF
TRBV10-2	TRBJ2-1	CASTNPGLAAYNEQFF
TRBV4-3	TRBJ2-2	CASSEQGVGAGELFF
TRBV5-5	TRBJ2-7	CASSLYQVSYEQYF
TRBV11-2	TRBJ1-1	CASSLDPLGDEAFF
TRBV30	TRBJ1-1	CAFDSGTFEAFF
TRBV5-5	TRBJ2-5	CASSSSAGGWETQYF
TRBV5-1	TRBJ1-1	CASSGDRMNTEAFF
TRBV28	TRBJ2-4	CASSFEVTVKNIQYF
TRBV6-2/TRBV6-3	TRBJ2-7	CASSDRAEQYF
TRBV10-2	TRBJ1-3	CASREYSGNTIYF
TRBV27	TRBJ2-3	CASSAPTSGVTDTQYF
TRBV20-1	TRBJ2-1	CSASAGLLSYNEQFF
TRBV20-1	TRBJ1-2	CSAPPWGSHYGYTF
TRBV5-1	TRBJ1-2	CASSRTAPYGYTF
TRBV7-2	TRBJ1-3	CASSLILTASRSF
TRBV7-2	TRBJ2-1	CASSSSPSGGKGEQFF
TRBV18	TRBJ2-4	CASSPAAAQAKNIQYF
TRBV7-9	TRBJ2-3	CASSLYSGRRGTDTQYF
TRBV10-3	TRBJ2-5	CAISRRTGVGQETQYF
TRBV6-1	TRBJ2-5	CASSRRTSGGHQETQYF
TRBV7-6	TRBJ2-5	CASSGGVRETQYF
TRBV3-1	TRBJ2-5	CACSIVSGRPGYQETQYF
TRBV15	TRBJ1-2	CATSRGRDRGFGYTF
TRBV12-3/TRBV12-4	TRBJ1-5	CASTLGAGNQPQHF
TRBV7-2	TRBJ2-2	CASSLGGGPGELFF
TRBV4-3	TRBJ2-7	CASSQGTDRAGWEQYF
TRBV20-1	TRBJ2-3	CSALVGGLVTDTQYF
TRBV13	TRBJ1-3	CASSAATGSSSGNTIYF
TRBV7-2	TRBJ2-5	CASSLGWEGWETQYF
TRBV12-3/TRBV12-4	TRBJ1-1	CASSLLISTEAFF
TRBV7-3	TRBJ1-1	CASSLNGQLNTEAFF
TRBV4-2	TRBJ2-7	CASSQVGAGLAGGYYEQYF
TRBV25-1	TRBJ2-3	CASSDPLAGRDTQYF
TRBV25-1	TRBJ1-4	CASSEYFDGKLFF
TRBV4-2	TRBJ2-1	CASTGGSNEQFF
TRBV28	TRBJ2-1	CASSLLDGAEQFF
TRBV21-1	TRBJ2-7	CASSNRGPTRHHEQYF
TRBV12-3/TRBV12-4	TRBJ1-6	CASSFSGTRQNSPLHF
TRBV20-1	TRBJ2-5	CSANRKETQYF
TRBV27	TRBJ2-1	CASSWDFGEQFF
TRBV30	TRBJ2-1	CAWSRGLAGGNEQFF
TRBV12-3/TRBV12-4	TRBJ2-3	CASSFGSWGWADTQYF
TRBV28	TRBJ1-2	CASSSDGYDYTF
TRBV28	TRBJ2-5	CASSRQGWETQYF
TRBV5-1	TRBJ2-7	CASSLFGGRAVKYEQYF